The present T cell receptor (beta chain) was sequenced within a study of molecular identifiers for immune sequencing clone quantification. The V and J ends lost 1 base and 4 bases respectively, with 17 bases between them. Germline V gives CDR1 MGHRA, CDR2 YSYEKL. This CDR3 comprises 16 residues. Previously described methods with listed TCR primers produced the bulk TCR libraries. One entry per CDR3 protein, called by TCRdb with MiXCR from the PCR reads. This sample yields 12,000 or so distinct CDR3 sequences, of which under 20% are seen a single time; around 1.6% belongs to the top ten. The sample holds many counts of this clonotype. Naive CD8 sequencing libraries were generated from around 20,000 to 1,000,000 sorted cells, with 10%, 30% or 50% RNA as input.

The sequenced sample consisted of naive CD8+ T cells from blood, with Jurkat cell RNA spiked in. Subset here: FACS-sorted CD8+CD4-CCR7+CD45RA+ naive T cells. This chain links TRBV4-1 with TRBJ2-7; D unresolved. The source is a human donor in good health. Some libraries in this study had Jurkat cell RNA spiked in. As DNA, the CDR3 is TGCGCCAGCAGCCAAGTCGTTTCGGGCAGCCGGTACGAGCAGTACTTC. Protein product: CASSQVVSGSRYEQYF.